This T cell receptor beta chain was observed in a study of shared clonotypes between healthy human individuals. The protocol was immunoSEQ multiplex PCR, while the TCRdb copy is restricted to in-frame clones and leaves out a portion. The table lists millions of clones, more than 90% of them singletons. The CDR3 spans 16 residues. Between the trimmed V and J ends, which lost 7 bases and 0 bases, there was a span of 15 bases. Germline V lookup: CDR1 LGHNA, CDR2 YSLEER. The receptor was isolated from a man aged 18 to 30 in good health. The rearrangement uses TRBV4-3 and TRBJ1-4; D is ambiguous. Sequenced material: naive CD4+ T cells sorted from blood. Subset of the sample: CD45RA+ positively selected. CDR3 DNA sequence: TGCGCCAGCAAAGCGACTACTGTAGCAACTAATGAAAAACTGTTTTTT. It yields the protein CASKATTVATNEKLFF.